This T cell receptor beta chain was identified in a study of vaccination and CD4 T cells after COVID-19 (dated 2022 in TCRdb). Looking at the study overall: The convalescent cohort included six males and four females, with two Hispanic individuals, seven Caucasians, two Asians and one multiracial person. Each participant got two doses of either the Pfizer-BioNTech BNT162b2 vaccine (n=8) or the Moderna mRNA-1273 vaccine (n=2). Post-COVID blood samples from convalescent patients were collected a median of around 100 days after diagnosis, with a range of about 35 to 161 days. Post-vaccine blood samples were obtained a median of about 77 days after the second vaccine dose, with a range of about 13 to 241 days. Overlapping spike peptide pools from SARS-CoV-2 and from the common cold coronaviruses HCoV-NL63, HCoV-OC43 and HCoV-229E were used as culture stimuli. Control cultures used a CEFX viral epitope pool as positive control, an HIV-1 Nef peptide pool as negative control, or no peptide. The spike-specific CD4+ TCR repertoire was compared before and after mRNA vaccination in about nine COVID-19 convalescent patients and a few infection-naive healthy vaccine recipients. In an earlier paper using these donors, memory CD4+ T cell crossreactivity between SARS-CoV-2 and common cold coronavirus spike proteins was assessed at the TCR clonotype level. The study at large found these results: Nearly all vaccine-specific clones in convalescent patients (304 of 307) were mono-reactive for SARS-CoV-2 spike rather than cross-reactive with common cold coronaviruses. Although the median number of SARS-CoV-2-reactive clonotypes went up from around 20 after infection to 38 after vaccination, the increase was not significant. Among the post-vaccine SARS-CoV-2-reactive clones in convalescent patients, a median about 86% showed up only after vaccination, which suggests vaccine-specific priming. Relatively few convalescent patients were included in the study, and early timepoints after natural infection were not analyzed.

The protocol used for the library was PCR. At the Johns Hopkins FTIC core, DNA from the cultured CD4+ T cells underwent TCR sequencing with the Oncomine TCR Beta short-read assay. Genomic DNA was extracted from the cultured CD4+ T cells with the QIAamp micro DNA kit. Oncomine TCR Beta libraries from cultured CD4+ T cells were pooled using unique dual indexes and sequenced on an Illumina iSeq 100. Turning to the authors' computational methods: Non-productive sequences were filtered out, and CDR3s that did not start with C, did not end with F or W, or were shorter than 7 amino acids were discarded. Antigen-specific clonotypes were identified with the MANAFEST web application by comparing peptide-stimulated wells with reference and other culture wells. To be called positive, a clone needed an FDR below 0.05, an odds ratio above 5, and a productive frequency above 0.1% in at least two of three replicate wells. A clonotype was classed as cross-reactive if the clonotype showed significant expansion both in SARS-CoV-2 spike wells and in at least one common cold coronavirus spike condition. Similarity between CDR3 sequences was evaluated in R version 3.6.1 using Levenshtein distances (stringdist) and unrooted phylogenetic trees (ape). The public reads were run again by TCRdb, first through fastp at Q25 and then through MiXCR, and only productive beta chains were kept. Rows with a matching CDR3 protein are joined into one entry that keeps the most common DNA and genes. The V and J calls reflect TCRdb's pipeline rather than the authors' work. This sample comprises just over 7,000 distinct CDR3 sequences, 50% of them detected only once. The ten most abundant clones make up around a third of the sample.

On this clonotype itself: No cognate antigen has been identified for it. The input lacks base qualities; no much larger clone sits a single base away.

V drops 1 base and J drops 7 bases, leaving 25 bases in between. The germline V gene (reference sequence) sets CDR1 to DFQATT and CDR2 to SNEGSKA. The CDR3 starts with the cysteine, ends with the phenylalanine, and has 17 residues. Here the CDR3 DNA is all that survives: 51 bases in frame from base 1. The sample's treatment or condition, from its label and the paper: 10-day PBMC culture with coronavirus spike peptide pools or control peptides (ViraFEST assay). CD4+ T cells from unexposed donors were collected before the COVID-19 pandemic (2011-2018). The study used the ViraFEST assay, which expanded antigen-specific T cells with peptide pools and then identified expanded clonotypes by TCR sequencing. Each well held around 2 million PBMCs cultured with 9 to 10 ug/ml peptide pools in IMDM containing roughly 5% human AB serum and 7.5 to 10 IU/ml IL-2. On days 3 and 7, half of the culture medium was replaced with fresh IL-2-containing medium. Once the cells had been in culture for less than 11 days, the EasySep CD4+ T cell isolation kit was used to isolate CD4+ T cells by negative selection. Unexposed donor CD4+ T cells were tested for reactivity to SARS-CoV-2 S and N and four common cold coronavirus spike pools, as cell number allowed. Ficoll-Paque Plus gradient centrifugation was used to isolate PBMCs from whole blood, and the isolated PBMCs were then either used fresh or cryopreserved at -140C. Triplicate wells were generally used for each culture condition. Leukapheresis product for the unexposed donors was purchased commercially.

This TCR came from a human donor in good health. The specimen sequenced was CD4+ T cells from blood, cultured in vitro. The chain is assembled from TRBV20-1 and TRBJ1-1; tentative D gene TRBD1, with 5 bases matching. The DNA sequence is TGCAGTGCTAGAGTGCGGGGGACCGTCCCTACAGGCCGTGAAGCTTTCTTT. It translates as CSARVRGTVPTGREAFF.